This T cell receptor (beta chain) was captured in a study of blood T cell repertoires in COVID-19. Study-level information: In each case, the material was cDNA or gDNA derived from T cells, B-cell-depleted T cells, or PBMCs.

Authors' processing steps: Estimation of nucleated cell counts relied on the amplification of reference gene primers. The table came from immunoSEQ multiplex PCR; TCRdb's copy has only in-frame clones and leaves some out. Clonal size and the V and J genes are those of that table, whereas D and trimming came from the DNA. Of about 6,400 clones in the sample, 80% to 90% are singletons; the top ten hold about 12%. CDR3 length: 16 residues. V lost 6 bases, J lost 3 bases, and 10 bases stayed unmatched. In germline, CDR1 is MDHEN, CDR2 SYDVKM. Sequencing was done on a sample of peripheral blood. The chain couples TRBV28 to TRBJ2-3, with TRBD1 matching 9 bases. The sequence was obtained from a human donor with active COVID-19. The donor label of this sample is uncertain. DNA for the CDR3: TGTGCCAGCAGGGCACAGGGGGCAGGAGGGACAGATACGCAGTATTTT. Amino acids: CASRAQGAGGTDTQYF.